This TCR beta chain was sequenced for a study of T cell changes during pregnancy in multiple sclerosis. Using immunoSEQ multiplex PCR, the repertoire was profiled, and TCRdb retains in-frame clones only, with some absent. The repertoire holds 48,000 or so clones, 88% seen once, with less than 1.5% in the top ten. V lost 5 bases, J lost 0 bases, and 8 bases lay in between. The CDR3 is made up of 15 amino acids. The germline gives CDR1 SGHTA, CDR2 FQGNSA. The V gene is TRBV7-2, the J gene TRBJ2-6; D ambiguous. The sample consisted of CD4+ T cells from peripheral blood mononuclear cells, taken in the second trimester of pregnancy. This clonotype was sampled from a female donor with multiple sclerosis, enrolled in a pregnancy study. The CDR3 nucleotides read TGTGCCAGCAGCAAACAAACCTCTGGGGCCAACGTCCTGACTTTC. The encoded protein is CASSKQTSGANVLTF.